These T cell receptor beta chains were read from a single sample in a study of CD8+ T cells in alopecia areata. The repertoire was sequenced with immunoSEQ multiplex PCR; TCRdb's copy has only in-frame clones and lacks some. The data contain about 160,000 clones, about three fifths of them singletons. The sample consisted of CD4+ T cells sorted from blood, taken at week 4, from a patient treated with tofacitinib. Receptors were obtained from a human donor with alopecia areata. CDR3s include the opening cysteine and the closing phenylalanine or tryptophan. D genes are given only for firm matches. Clone size is shown for a subset of rows, as once, few, many or a class of expanded clone.

CDR3nt: TGTGCCAGCAGCTCTACATTGCCGGGAGAGGAGACCCAGTACTTC
CDR3aa: CASSSTLPGEETQYF
abundance: few
d_gene: -
j_gene: TRBJ2-5
len: 15
v_gene: TRBV7-9

CDR3nt: TGTGCCAGCAGTGAAAGGAAAGGGGAGGGCTACACCTTC
CDR3aa: CASSERKGEGYTF
abundance: -
d_gene: -
j_gene: TRBJ1-2
len: 13
v_gene: TRBV2

CDR3nt: TGTGCCAGCAGTTCGTGGACTAGCGGGGGATCCAATGAGCAGTTCTTC
CDR3aa: CASSSWTSGGSNEQFF
abundance: once
d_gene: TRBD2
j_gene: TRBJ2-1
len: 16
v_gene: TRBV27

CDR3nt: TGTGCCACCAACAGGGGATCTTCGGAGACCCAGTACTTC
CDR3aa: CATNRGSSETQYF
abundance: once
d_gene: TRBD1
j_gene: TRBJ2-5
len: 13
v_gene: TRBV10-3

CDR3nt: TGTGCCAGCAGCTTTACGAGTCAAGGTGGCTACACCTTC
CDR3aa: CASSFTSQGGYTF
abundance: few
d_gene: -
j_gene: TRBJ1-2
len: 13
v_gene: TRBV7-2

CDR3nt: TGTGCCAGCACCGCTAGCGCCGCCTCCTACGAGCAGTACTTC
CDR3aa: CASTASAASYEQYF
abundance: -
d_gene: -
j_gene: TRBJ2-7
len: 14
v_gene: TRBV7-2

CDR3nt: TGTGCCAGCAGCTTAGCGCATCTAGGAAACTATGGCTACACCTTC
CDR3aa: CASSLAHLGNYGYTF
abundance: -
d_gene: -
j_gene: TRBJ1-2
len: 15
v_gene: TRBV7-2

CDR3nt: TGTGCCTGGAGCAGTGGAAGGGAAAAACTGTTTTTT
CDR3aa: CAWSSGREKLFF
abundance: once
d_gene: -
j_gene: TRBJ1-4
len: 12
v_gene: TRBV30

CDR3nt: TGTGCCAGCAGCCCCTCTACTAGCCGGGCCTACGAGCAGTACTTC
CDR3aa: CASSPSTSRAYEQYF
abundance: many
d_gene: -
j_gene: TRBJ2-7
len: 15
v_gene: TRBV11-1

CDR3nt: TGTGCCAGCAGTGAGCCGGGGGCAAAAGAGACCCAGTACTTC
CDR3aa: CASSEPGAKETQYF
abundance: -
d_gene: -
j_gene: TRBJ2-5
len: 14
v_gene: TRBV25-1

CDR3nt: TGTGCCAGCAGCTTGGACAGGGCCTCTGGGGCCAACGTCCTGACTTTC
CDR3aa: CASSLDRASGANVLTF
abundance: few
d_gene: -
j_gene: TRBJ2-6
len: 16
v_gene: TRBV5-6

CDR3nt: TGTGCCAGCAGCTTGACTAGCGGCTACGAGCAGTACTTC
CDR3aa: CASSLTSGYEQYF
abundance: -
d_gene: TRBD2
j_gene: TRBJ2-7
len: 13
v_gene: TRBV5-6

CDR3nt: TGCGCCAGCAGAACAGGGGAGGGCGAGCAGTACTTC
CDR3aa: CASRTGEGEQYF
abundance: -
d_gene: -
j_gene: TRBJ2-7
len: 12
v_gene: TRBV5-1

CDR3nt: TGTGCCAGCAGCTTGGGAGGGACTGGGGCCAACGTCCTGACTTTC
CDR3aa: CASSLGGTGANVLTF
abundance: -
d_gene: TRBD2
j_gene: TRBJ2-6
len: 15
v_gene: TRBV7-2

CDR3nt: TGCGCCAGCAGCCAAGATCCGACTAGCGGGAGTAGCACAGATACGCAGTATTTT
CDR3aa: CASSQDPTSGSSTDTQYF
abundance: once
d_gene: TRBD2
j_gene: TRBJ2-3
len: 18
v_gene: TRBV4-3

CDR3nt: TGTGCCAGCAGCTTAACCCTCACCGGGGAGCTGTTTTTT
CDR3aa: CASSLTLTGELFF
abundance: few
d_gene: -
j_gene: TRBJ2-2
len: 13
v_gene: TRBV11-3

CDR3nt: TGTGCCAGTAGCCATGGACGAGGGGCTAATGAAAAACTGTTTTTT
CDR3aa: CASSHGRGANEKLFF
abundance: few
d_gene: -
j_gene: TRBJ1-4
len: 15
v_gene: TRBV19

CDR3nt: TGTGCCATCAGTCCCGGAGGGGATTTCACAGATACGCAGTATTTT
CDR3aa: CAISPGGDFTDTQYF
abundance: -
d_gene: -
j_gene: TRBJ2-3
len: 15
v_gene: TRBV10-3

CDR3nt: TGCAGCGTTGAAGAATCCTACGAGCAGTACTTC
CDR3aa: CSVEESYEQYF
abundance: -
d_gene: -
j_gene: TRBJ2-7
len: 11
v_gene: TRBV29-1

CDR3nt: TGTGCCAGCAGCTCACAGGGAAACACTGAAGCTTTCTTT
CDR3aa: CASSSQGNTEAFF
abundance: -
d_gene: -
j_gene: TRBJ1-1
len: 13
v_gene: TRBV7-2

CDR3nt: TGTGCCAGCAGTCCCACGTGGACAGACTATGGCTACACCTTC
CDR3aa: CASSPTWTDYGYTF
abundance: -
d_gene: -
j_gene: TRBJ1-2
len: 14
v_gene: TRBV6-6

CDR3nt: TGTGCCTGGAAGCCCCCCGGGGCCAACGTCCTGACTTTC
CDR3aa: CAWKPPGANVLTF
abundance: few
d_gene: -
j_gene: TRBJ2-6
len: 13
v_gene: TRBV30

CDR3nt: TGTGCCAGCAGTGAAGCTGGCAGGGAGTGGGGCTACACCTTC
CDR3aa: CASSEAGREWGYTF
abundance: -
d_gene: -
j_gene: TRBJ1-2
len: 14
v_gene: TRBV6-1

CDR3nt: TGTGCCTGCACCAGGAACACTGAAGCTTTCTTT
CDR3aa: CACTRNTEAFF
abundance: -
d_gene: -
j_gene: TRBJ1-1
len: 11
v_gene: TRBV30

CDR3nt: TGTGCCTGGAGTCCCGGCGGACAGGGACAAAACATTCAGTACTTC
CDR3aa: CAWSPGGQGQNIQYF
abundance: -
d_gene: TRBD1
j_gene: TRBJ2-4
len: 15
v_gene: TRBV30